Shown below are 19 T cell receptor beta chains from a single sample sequenced in a study of cytomegalovirus exposure and HLA in healthy donors. The PCR had 60 Vbeta and 13 Jbeta primers. The method was immunoSEQ multiplex PCR; TCRdb's version includes in-frame clones alone and lacks a portion of them. The table has about 200,000 clones, approximately 85% seen once. The specimen was PBMCs. These receptors were collected from a woman in her forties in good health and CMV-seronegative.

This clone was counted between two and nine times. The rearrangement links TRBV6-6 to TRBJ2-7; TRBD2 aligns across 7 bases. The CDR3 sequence is 12 residues long. V gave up 4 bases and J gave up 6 bases; unmatched junction bases: 3. Per germline, CDR1 MNHNY and CDR2 SVGAGI (reference sequence). CDR3 protein: CASSWGGGEQYF. CDR3 DNA: TGTGCCAGCAGTTGGGGCGGGGGCGAGCAGTACTTC.

The chain recombines TRBV10-1 with TRBJ1-2, with 7 positions matching TRBD1. The J segment lost 4 bases and the V segment lost 6 bases, leaving 5 bases of the junction unmatched. The CDR3 is made up of 13 amino acids. The germline CDR1 and CDR2 sequences are WNHNN and SYGVQD (reference sequence). The CDR3 bases are TGCGCCAGCAGCCCGGGACAGAGCTATGGCTACACCTTC. Residues: CASSPGQSYGYTF.

This clone turned up a few times. This chain connects TRBV18 to TRBJ1-1, with D perhaps matching TRBD1 (5 bases). CDR3 length: 16 residues. Per the germline V gene, CDR1 is KGHSH and CDR2 is LQKENI. With 0 bases removed from V and 6 bases from J, the gap between germline ends came to 17 bases. The CDR3 region has the DNA TGTGCCAGCTCACCACCATCGATAAGGGGATTGGCTGAAGCTTTCTTT. As protein: CASSPPSIRGLAEAFF.

The gene calls are TRBV6-5 and TRBJ1-3; possible D gene TRBD1, 6 bases. Looked up from germline, CDR1 is MNHEY and CDR2 is SVGAGI. V lost 6 bases to trimming and J lost 2 bases, with 14 bases between them. The CDR3 is made up of 15 amino acids. The CDR3 region has the DNA TGTGCCAGCAGCCCGACAGGAGCGGCTGGAAACACCATATATTTT. It encodes CASSPTGAAGNTIYF.

This chain links TRBV19 with TRBJ1-1; a possible D gene is TRBD1 (6 bases). Germline loops: CDR1 LNHDA, CDR2 SQIVND (reference sequence). The CDR3 extends over 12 amino acids. Trimming took off 3 bases at V and 8 bases at J, with 10 bases between the two ends. The DNA for the CDR3 is TGTGCCAGTAGTATGGGGGCGGCAGAAGCTTTCTTT. Amino acid sequence: CASSMGAAEAFF.

This chain connects TRBV23-1 to TRBJ2-5, with 7 bases that match TRBD1. TRBV23-1 is sorted into the ORF group, with uncertain function. Trimming removed 3 bases from V and 4 bases from J; junction bases left unmatched: 2. CDR3 size: 13 residues. The CDR3 reads CASSQRGRETQYF. The CDR3 nucleotides are TGCGCCAGCAGTCAGAGGGGGCGAGAGACCCAGTACTTC.

This chain connects TRBV5-1 to TRBJ2-7; 7 bases agree with TRBD1. J was trimmed by 7 bases and V by 4 bases; bases with no gene match: 5. Germline lookup yields CDR1 SGHRS and CDR2 YFSETQ. The CDR3 length is 12 residues. CDR3 in DNA: TGCGCCAGCAGCAGTGGGACAGATGAGCAGTACTTC. It codes for CASSSGTDEQYF.

The rearrangement links TRBV10-2 to TRBJ2-2; 7 bases line up with TRBD2. Trimming took 2 bases from V and 1 from J; bases not matched to a gene: 13. From germline, CDR1 is WSHSY and CDR2 SAAADI. This CDR3 comprises 19 residues. The CDR3 protein is CASSEPSFFASGNTGELFF. The DNA of the CDR3 is TGCGCCAGCAGTGAGCCATCGTTTTTTGCTAGCGGGAACACCGGGGAGCTGTTTTTT.

The J gene is TRBJ1-5, the V gene TRBV30; D gene uncertain. V gave up 4 bases and J gave up 3 bases, with 10 bases separating them. Germline V gene sequence: CDR1 GTSNPN, CDR2 SVGIG (reference sequence). The CDR3 has 13 amino acids. CDR3 residues: CAWTRGYNQPQHF. CDR3 in DNA: TGTGCCTGGACACGCGGGTACAATCAGCCCCAGCATTTT.

This chain connects TRBV30 to TRBJ2-1, with 10 bases identical to TRBD2. The CDR3 is made up of 13 amino acids. J lost 9 bases, V lost 1 base, and 3 bases had no gene match. Germline V gives CDR1 GTSNPN, CDR2 SVGIG (reference sequence). CDR3 loop: CAWSGIAGGEQFF. For the CDR3, the DNA is TGTGCCTGGAGTGGGATAGCGGGAGGTGAGCAGTTCTTC. Combining the CDR3 with reference TRBV30 and TRBJ2-1 gives the whole variable domain SQTIHQWPATLVQPVGSPLSLECTVEGTSNPNLYWYRQAAGRGLQLLFYSVGIGQISSEVPQNLSASRPQDRQFILSSKKLLLSDSGFYLCAWSGIAGGEQFFGPGTRLTVL.

V is TRBV19 and J is TRBJ2-2; no firm D call. CDR1 is LNHDA and CDR2 is SQIVND in the germline V gene (reference sequence). The V end was cut by 3 bases, the J end by 0 bases, with 8 bases between. CDR3 length: 15 amino acids. CDR3 sequence reads: CASSIGFANTGELFF. CDR3 sequence (DNA): TGTGCCAGTAGTATCGGGTTCGCGAACACCGGGGAGCTGTTTTTT. Full variable domain (missing parts from reference TRBV19 and TRBJ2-2): DGGITQSPKYLFRKEGQNVTLSCEQNLNHDAMYWYRQDPGQGLRLIYYSQIVNDFQKGDIAEGYSVSREKKESFPLTVTSAQKNPTAFYLCASSIGFANTGELFFGEGSRLTVL.

This clone was seen a few times. The gene calls are TRBV11-2 and TRBJ1-1, with D tentatively TRBD1 (6 bases). V was pared by 4 bases and J by 1 base, with 7 bases between. There are 13 residues in the CDR3. Germline CDR1 and CDR2: SGHAT and FQNNGV. CDR3 protein: CASSWGQNTEAFF. The CDR3 region has the DNA TGTGCCAGCAGCTGGGGACAGAACACTGAAGCTTTCTTT.

The CDR3 DNA is TGTGCCAGCAGCTTGGGGCAGGGGGTTACTTTCTTT. Translating gives CASSLGQGVTFF. V is TRBV5-4 and J is TRBJ1-1, with TRBD1 identical over 7 bases. Germline values: CDR1 SGHNT, CDR2 YYREEE (reference sequence). V was clipped by 0 bases and J by 12 bases; unmatched bases: 5. The CDR3 covers 12 residues.

This chain uses TRBV5-4 with TRBJ2-3; D unclear. The CDR3 consists of 16 residues. CDR1 is SGHNT, CDR2 YYREEE, per germline (reference sequence). Trimming removed 4 bases at V and 1 base at J, with 16 bases between. The CDR3 sequence is CASSTLADYRTDTQYF. As DNA, the CDR3 is TGTGCCAGCAGCACATTAGCCGATTACCGCACAGATACGCAGTATTTT. The full variable domain, in which reference TRBV5-4 and TRBJ2-3 provide the parts outside the CDR3, is ETGVTQSPTHLIKTRGQQVTLRCSSQSGHNTVSWYQQALGQGPQFIFQYYREEENGRGNFPPRFSGLQFPNYSSELNVNALELDDSALYLCASSTLADYRTDTQYFGPGTRLTVL.

This clone showed up just once. V is TRBV27 and J is TRBJ2-7; D ambiguous. V was shortened by 3 bases and J by 6 bases, with 12 bases between the two germline ends. CDR3 length: 13 residues. Germline V lookup: CDR1 MNHEY, CDR2 SMNVEV (reference sequence). The CDR3 DNA reads TGTGCCAGCAGTTTCCGACACCGAAGCGAGCAGTACTTC. It translates to CASSFRHRSEQYF.

This clone was seen only once. The chain carries TRBV6-5 and TRBJ2-2; D might be TRBD1 (6 bases). From germline, CDR1 is MNHEY and CDR2 SVGAGI. V was clipped by 4 bases and J by 3 bases, with 9 bases between them. CDR3 length: 14 amino acids. The CDR3: CASSWGRYTGELFF. The DNA of the CDR3 is TGTGCCAGCAGTTGGGGGCGGTACACCGGGGAGCTGTTTTTT.

The V call is TRBV20-1, the J call TRBJ1-3, with D uncertain. V shed 6 bases and J shed 5 bases, with 8 bases lying between them. The CDR3 runs 11 residues. Germline values: CDR1 DFQATT, CDR2 SNEGSKA (reference sequence). CDR3 sequence (DNA): TGCAGTGCCCCACTTAGAAACACCATATATTTT. This encodes CSAPLRNTIYF.

This rearrangement joins TRBV7-6 to TRBJ2-7, with D perhaps TRBD1 (6 bases). The ends were cut back, 4 bases at V and 1 base at J, with 14 bases in the middle. Germline CDR1 SGHVS, CDR2 FNYEAQ. The CDR3 has 15 amino acids. This CDR3 reads CASSYGQPGSYEQYF. For the CDR3, the DNA is TGTGCCAGCAGCTACGGACAGCCAGGGTCCTACGAGCAGTACTTC.

The V call is TRBV7-3, the J call TRBJ1-1; the D is unclear. Trimming took off 7 bases at V and 3 bases at J, with 18 bases between the two ends. The CDR3 contains 15 residues. Germline-derived CDR1 and CDR2 are SGHTA and FQGTGA. This CDR3 is CASTLNPGMDTEAFF. The DNA of the CDR3 is TGTGCCAGCACCCTTAATCCGGGTATGGACACTGAAGCTTTCTTT.